The rows below give T cell receptor beta chains drawn from one sample of a study of T cell responses to AZD1222 COVID-19 vaccine. Sequencing used immunoSEQ multiplex PCR; TCRdb keeps in-frame clones, though not all of them. The table has almost 70,000 clones, 70% to 90% seen once. The source material was peripheral blood, sampled 28 days after the second AZD1222 dose. The source is an adult who received the AZD1222 COVID-19 vaccine. Both conserved end residues are part of each CDR3. The D gene is left open where the match is weak. The size field is filled for only some rows; it gives once, few, many or a size class.

TRBD1	-	TRBV18	TRBJ1-4	TGTGCCAGCTCACCAGACAGGGTAGAACTGTTTTTT	CASSPDRVELFF
-	many	TRBV27	TRBJ1-2	TGTGCCAGCAGTTGGGAAGGGAACTATGGCTACACCTTC	CASSWEGNYGYTF
TRBD1	-	TRBV27	TRBJ1-6	TGTGCCAGCAGTCGACAGGGGGCCTATAATTCACCCCTCCACTTT	CASSRQGAYNSPLHF
-	-	TRBV20-1	TRBJ2-5	TGCAGTGCTAGTAGGGTCTTAAGAGAGACCCAGTACTTC	CSASRVLRETQYF
-	-	TRBV4-1	TRBJ1-2	TGCGCCAGCAGCCAAGGTTGGGCAGGGGTTGATGGCTACACCTTC	CASSQGWAGVDGYTF
TRBD2	-	TRBV5-1	TRBJ2-3	TGCGCCAGCAGCTTGGGAGGACTAGCGGGGGGCAGCACAGATACGCAGTATTTT	CASSLGGLAGGSTDTQYF
TRBD1	-	TRBV6-4	TRBJ1-1	TGTGCCAGCAGAGGACAGGCGGGAAGTACTGAAGCTTTCTTT	CASRGQAGSTEAFF
-	-	TRBV11-1	TRBJ2-3	TGTGCCAGCAGCCCGGGGGGCACAGATACGCAGTATTTT	CASSPGGTDTQYF
-	once	TRBV5-1	TRBJ2-3	TGCGCCAGCAGCTTGGGGGTAGTGGGCACAGATACGCAGTATTTT	CASSLGVVGTDTQYF
-	-	TRBV5-6	TRBJ1-1	TGTGCCAGCAGCTTGGTTTGGGGGCGCGGTGAAGCTTTCTTT	CASSLVWGRGEAFF
-	few	TRBV2	TRBJ2-7	TGTGCCAGCAGTGACGGTCAACGAGCCTACGAGCAGTACTTC	CASSDGQRAYEQYF
TRBD2	-	TRBV19	TRBJ2-1	TGTGCCAGTAGTAAGGTAGCGGGGGCCAATAACAATGAGCAGTTCTTC	CASSKVAGANNNEQFF
TRBD1	-	TRBV5-4	TRBJ2-6	TGTGCCAGCAGCCGGGACAGGGCCAGCTCTGGGGCCAACGTCCTGACTTTC	CASSRDRASSGANVLTF
TRBD2	-	TRBV5-1	TRBJ2-3	TGCGCCAGCAGCTTGGTAGCGGGATCTAGCACAGATACGCAGTATTTT	CASSLVAGSSTDTQYF
TRBD1	-	TRBV7-9	TRBJ2-7	TGTGCCAGCAGCCCTGGACAGGGAGAATCCCACGAGCAGTACTTC	CASSPGQGESHEQYF
-	-	TRBV30	TRBJ2-7	TGTGCCTGGAGCCCACGGCAGGGGCACGAGCAGTACTTC	CAWSPRQGHEQYF
-	-	TRBV14	TRBJ2-7	TGTGCCAGCAGCCACTCGTACGAGCAGTACTTC	CASSHSYEQYF
TRBD1	-	TRBV10-3	TRBJ1-2	TGTGCCATCAGTGAACAGGGGGTGGATTATGGCTACACCTTC	CAISEQGVDYGYTF
-	-	TRBV5-1	TRBJ1-5	TGCGCCAGCAGCCCGGGGGAAAATAGCAATCAGCCCCAGCATTTT	CASSPGENSNQPQHF
-	-	TRBV29-1	TRBJ1-2	TGCAGCGTCCCGGGGGGAGGGAAGGGTGGCTACACCTTC	CSVPGGGKGGYTF
-	-	TRBV6-5	TRBJ2-5	TGTGCCAGCAGGGGGGCAGGGCCGATGGAGACCCAGTACTTC	CASRGAGPMETQYF
-	-	TRBV19	TRBJ2-1	TGTGCCAGTAGTATCAGGGCCAGAGGCGGTGAGCAGTTCTTC	CASSIRARGGEQFF
-	once	TRBV6-4	TRBJ2-1	TGTGCCAGCCCTTTTAATGAGCAGTTCTTC	CASPFNEQFF
-	-	TRBV13	TRBJ1-2	TGTGCCAGCAGCTTAGATGGCGGCTCCGCCGCGTATGGCTACACCTTC	CASSLDGGSAAYGYTF